Below, 8 T cell receptor beta chains from the same sample are listed, as sequenced in a study of control samples from healthy donors and cancer patients. Generated by immunoSEQ multiplex PCR, the TCRdb table keeps only in-frame clones and is missing some. This table has 150,000 or so clones, approximately 94% appearing once. The specimen sequenced was blood. The receptors were sampled from a man aged 40-55 years in good health.

This clone came up once. This chain links TRBV5-6 with TRBJ1-2; maybe TRBD1 (6 bases). The V and J ends lost 2 bases and 5 bases respectively, with 10 bases between them. Germline CDR1 reads SGHDT; CDR2 reads YYEEEE. The CDR3 has 13 amino acids. The CDR3 region is CASSFRQAYGYTF. CDR3 bases: TGTGCCAGCAGCTTCAGACAGGCTTATGGCTACACCTTC.

This chain uses TRBV11-2 with TRBJ2-3, with 10 nucleotides matching TRBD2. This CDR3 contains 16 residues. CDR1 and CDR2 from the germline V gene are SGHAT and FQNNGV. After removal of 0 bases from V and 7 bases from J, the junction contained 7 bases not matched to a gene. CDR3 protein: CASSLEVAGGRHTQYF. The DNA of the CDR3 is TGTGCCAGCAGCTTAGAGGTAGCGGGGGGCCGACATACGCAGTATTTT.

Here the CDR3 DNA reads TGTGCCAGCTCGAGGGGCGCCAGCTCTGGGGCCAACGTCCTGACTTTC. Translation gives CASSRGASSGANVLTF. The chain joins TRBV18 to TRBJ2-6; perhaps D is TRBD1 or TRBD2 (5 bases each). The CDR3 totals 16 residues. Germline-derived CDR1 and CDR2 are KGHSH and LQKENI. Trimming took 6 bases from V and 0 from J, leaving 12 bases between them.

V usage is TRBV12-3 or TRBV12-4 and J usage is TRBJ1-2; TRBD1 aligns across 7 bases. This CDR3 is built from 13 residues. Germline trimming cut 6 bases from V and 5 bases from J; bases unmatched to any gene: 6. CDR3 DNA: TGTGCCAGCAGACCGGGACAGTCTTATGGCTACACCTTC. Protein sequence: CASRPGQSYGYTF.

V usage is TRBV7-6 and J usage is TRBJ1-2; the D is unclear. CDR1 is SGHVS and CDR2 is FNYEAQ in the germline V gene. Trimming pared 1 base from V and 3 bases from J, leaving 6 bases between. The length of the CDR3 is 13 residues. CDR3 in amino acids: CASSLEDDYGYTF. The CDR3 nucleotides read TGTGCCAGCAGCTTAGAGGACGACTATGGCTACACCTTC. The full variable domain, completed using reference TRBV7-6 and TRBJ1-2, is GAGVSQSPRYKVTKRGQDVALRCDPISGHVSLYWYRQALGQGPEFLTYFNYEAQQDKSGLPNDRFSAERPEGSISTLTIQRTEQRDSAMYRCASSLEDDYGYTFGSGTRLTVV.

The chain couples TRBV9 to TRBJ1-1; D is possibly TRBD1 (5 bases). The CDR3 runs 15 residues. Trimming removed 0 bases from V and 4 bases from J, with 13 bases in between. Germline CDR1 SGDLS, CDR2 YYNGEE. The CDR3 spells CASSVAGHSATEAFF. The CDR3 DNA follows: TGTGCCAGCAGCGTAGCAGGGCACAGTGCCACTGAAGCTTTCTTT.

CDR3 sequence: CASSLDSYGYTF. The CDR3 bases are TGTGCCAGCAGTCTGGACAGCTATGGCTACACCTTC. The V and J genes are TRBV25-1 and TRBJ1-2; D may be TRBD1 (6 bases). The germline CDR1 and CDR2 sequences are MGHDK and SYGVNS. This CDR3 region has 12 residues. V was clipped by 5 bases and J by 4 bases, with 8 bases between them.

This chain links TRBV5-1 with TRBJ1-2; 9 bases line up with TRBD1. Looked up from germline, CDR1 is SGHRS and CDR2 is YFSETQ. The CDR3 covers 15 residues. Trimming cost V 0 bases and J 8 bases; bases outside gene matches: 8. CDR3 region: CASSLGDREREGYTF. The CDR3 nucleotides are TGCGCCAGCAGCTTGGGGGACAGGGAACGGGAGGGCTACACCTTC.